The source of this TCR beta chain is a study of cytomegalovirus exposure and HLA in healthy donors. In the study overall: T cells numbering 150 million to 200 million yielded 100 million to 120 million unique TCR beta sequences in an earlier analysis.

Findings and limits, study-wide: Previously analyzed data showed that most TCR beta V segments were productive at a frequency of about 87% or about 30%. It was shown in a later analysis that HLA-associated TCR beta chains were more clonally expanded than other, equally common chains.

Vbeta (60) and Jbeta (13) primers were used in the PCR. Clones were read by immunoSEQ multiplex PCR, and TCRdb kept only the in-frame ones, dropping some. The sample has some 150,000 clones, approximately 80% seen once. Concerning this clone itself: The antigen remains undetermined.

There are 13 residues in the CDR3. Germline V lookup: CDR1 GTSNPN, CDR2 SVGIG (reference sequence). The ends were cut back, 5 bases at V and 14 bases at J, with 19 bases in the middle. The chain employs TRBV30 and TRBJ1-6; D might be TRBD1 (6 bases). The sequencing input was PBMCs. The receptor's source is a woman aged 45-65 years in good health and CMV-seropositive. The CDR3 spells CAWLGGARTSLHF. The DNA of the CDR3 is TGTGCCTGGTTGGGGGGGGCGCGGACGTCCCTCCACTTT.